This TCR beta chain was recorded in a study of cytomegalovirus exposure and HLA in healthy donors. Study-level background: Early release data held 75 million to 100 million unique TCRs from HLA-typed donors. Study results and limitations: A later analysis reportedly identified an Asian-associated ancestry cluster as carrying fewer N-insertions than the 666-donor mean. In a later analysis, compared with equally common non-associated chains, HLA-associated beta chains were more expanded. In an earlier analysis, in 620 or so donors, most V segments appeared productive either ~90% or ~30% of the time.

Germline-derived CDR1 and CDR2 are SGDLS and YYNGEE. The CDR3 runs 14 residues. V was trimmed by 0 bases and J by 7 bases, leaving 13 bases between them. PCR amplification relied on 60 Vbeta primers (plus 13 Jbeta primers). TCRdb's copy holds only in-frame clones and misses some; the assay was immunoSEQ multiplex PCR. This table lists about 190,000 clones. Note on this clone: Its antigen is currently unknown.

The receptor comes from a woman in her 30s in good health and CMV-seropositive. This chain connects TRBV9 to TRBJ1-2; possibly TRBD1 for D (5 bases). What was sequenced was PBMCs. The CDR3 nucleotides read TGTGCCAGCAGCGTAGATCCAGGAGGGACTGGCTACACCTTC. Its protein is CASSVDPGGTGYTF.